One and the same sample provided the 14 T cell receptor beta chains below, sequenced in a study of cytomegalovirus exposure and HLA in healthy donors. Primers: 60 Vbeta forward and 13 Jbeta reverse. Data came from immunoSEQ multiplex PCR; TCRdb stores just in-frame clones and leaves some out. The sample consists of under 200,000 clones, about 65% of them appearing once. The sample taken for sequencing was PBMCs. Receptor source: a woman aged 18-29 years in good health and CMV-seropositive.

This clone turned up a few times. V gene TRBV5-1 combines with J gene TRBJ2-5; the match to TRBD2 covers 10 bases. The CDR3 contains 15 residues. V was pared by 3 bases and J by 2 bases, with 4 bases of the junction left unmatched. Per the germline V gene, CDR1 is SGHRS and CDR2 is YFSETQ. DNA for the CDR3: TGCGCCAGCAGCTCACTAGCGGGGCAACAAGAGACCCAGTACTTC. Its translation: CASSSLAGQQETQYF.

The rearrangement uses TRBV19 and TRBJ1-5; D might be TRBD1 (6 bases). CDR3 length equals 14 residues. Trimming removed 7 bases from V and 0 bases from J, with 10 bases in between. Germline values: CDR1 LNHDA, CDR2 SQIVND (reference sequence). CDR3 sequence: CASNGQYSNQPQHF. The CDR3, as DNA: TGTGCCAGTAACGGACAGTATAGCAATCAGCCCCAGCATTTT.

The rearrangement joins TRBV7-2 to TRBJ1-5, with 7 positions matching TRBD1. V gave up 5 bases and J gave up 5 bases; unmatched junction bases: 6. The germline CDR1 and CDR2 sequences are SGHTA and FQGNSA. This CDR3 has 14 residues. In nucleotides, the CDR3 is TGTGCCAGCAGCGGGGACAGCCTCTATCAGCCCCAGCATTTT. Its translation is CASSGDSLYQPQHF.

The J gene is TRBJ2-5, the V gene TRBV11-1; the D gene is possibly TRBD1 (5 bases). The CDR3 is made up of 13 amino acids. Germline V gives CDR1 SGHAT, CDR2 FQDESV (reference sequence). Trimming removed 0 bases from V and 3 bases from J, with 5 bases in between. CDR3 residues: CASSLAREETQYF. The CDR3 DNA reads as TGTGCCAGCAGCTTAGCCAGGGAAGAGACCCAGTACTTC.

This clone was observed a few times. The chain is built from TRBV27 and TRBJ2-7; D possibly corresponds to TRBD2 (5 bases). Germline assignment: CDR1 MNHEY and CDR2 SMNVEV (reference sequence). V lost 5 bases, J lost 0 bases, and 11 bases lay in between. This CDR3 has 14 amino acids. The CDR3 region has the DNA TGTGCCAGCAGTAAAGCGGAGGTCTCCTACGAGCAGTACTTC. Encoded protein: CASSKAEVSYEQYF.

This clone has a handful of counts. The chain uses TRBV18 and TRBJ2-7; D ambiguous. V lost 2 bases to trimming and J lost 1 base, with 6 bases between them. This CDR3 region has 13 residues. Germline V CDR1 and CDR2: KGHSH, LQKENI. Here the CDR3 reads CASSPGRSYEQYF. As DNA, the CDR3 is TGTGCCAGCTCACCAGGCAGGTCCTACGAGCAGTACTTC.

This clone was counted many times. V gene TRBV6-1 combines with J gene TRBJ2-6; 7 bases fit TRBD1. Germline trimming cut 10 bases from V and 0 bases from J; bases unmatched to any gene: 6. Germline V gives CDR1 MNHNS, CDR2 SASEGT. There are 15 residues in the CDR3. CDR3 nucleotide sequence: TGTGCCATTACGGGACAGCCCTCTGGGGCCAACGTCCTGACTTTC. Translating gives CAITGQPSGANVLTF.

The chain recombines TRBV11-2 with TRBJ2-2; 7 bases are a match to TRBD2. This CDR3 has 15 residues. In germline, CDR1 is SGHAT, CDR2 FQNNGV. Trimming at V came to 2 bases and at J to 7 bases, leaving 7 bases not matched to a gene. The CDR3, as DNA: TGTGCCAGCAGCTTACGACTAGCTCTCAACGGGGAGCTGTTTTTT. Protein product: CASSLRLALNGELFF.

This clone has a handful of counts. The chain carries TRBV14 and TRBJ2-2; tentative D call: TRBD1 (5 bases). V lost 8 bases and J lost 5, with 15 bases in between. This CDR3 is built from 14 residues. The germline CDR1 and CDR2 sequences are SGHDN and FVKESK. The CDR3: CASGPGSWTGELFF. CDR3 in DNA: TGTGCCAGCGGCCCAGGGTCATGGACCGGGGAGCTGTTTTTT.

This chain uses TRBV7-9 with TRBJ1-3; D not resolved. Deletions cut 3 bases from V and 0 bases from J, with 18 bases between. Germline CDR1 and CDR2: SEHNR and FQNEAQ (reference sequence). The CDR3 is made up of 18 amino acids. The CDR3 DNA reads TGTGCCAGCAGCTTTGACGGGCGGGGTAGGAGCTCTGGAAACACCATATATTTT. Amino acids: CASSFDGRGRSSGNTIYF.

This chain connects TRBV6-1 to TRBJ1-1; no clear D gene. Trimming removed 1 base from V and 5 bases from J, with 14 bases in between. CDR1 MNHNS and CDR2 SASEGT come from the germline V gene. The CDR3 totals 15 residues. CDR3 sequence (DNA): TGTGCCAGCAGTGAAGTAGTCGGGGTTGGGACTGAAGCTTTCTTT. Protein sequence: CASSEVVGVGTEAFF.

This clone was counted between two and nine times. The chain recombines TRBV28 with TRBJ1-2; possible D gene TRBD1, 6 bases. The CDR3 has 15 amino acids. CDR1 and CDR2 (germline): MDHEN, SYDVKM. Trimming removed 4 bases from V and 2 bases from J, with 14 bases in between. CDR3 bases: TGTGCCAGCAGTTCCGCGGGGGGGCCAAACTATGGCTACACCTTC. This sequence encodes CASSSAGGPNYGYTF.

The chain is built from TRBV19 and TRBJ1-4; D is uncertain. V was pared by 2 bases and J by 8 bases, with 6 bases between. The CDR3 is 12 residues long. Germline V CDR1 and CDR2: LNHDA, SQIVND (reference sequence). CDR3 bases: TGTGCCAGTAGTATAAGGCGGGAAAAACTGTTTTTT. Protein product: CASSIRREKLFF.

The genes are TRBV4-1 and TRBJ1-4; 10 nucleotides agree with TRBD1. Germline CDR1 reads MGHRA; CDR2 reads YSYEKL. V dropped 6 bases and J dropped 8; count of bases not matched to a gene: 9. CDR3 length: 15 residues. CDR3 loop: CASRFTDRGDEKLFF. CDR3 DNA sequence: TGCGCCAGCAGATTTACGGACAGGGGGGACGAAAAACTGTTTTTT.